These T cell receptor beta chains were read from a single sample in a study of PD-L1 blockade in urothelial cancer. TCRdb's table, derived via immunoSEQ multiplex PCR, lists solely in-frame clones and lacks some. The sample lists tens of thousands of clones; approximately 86% were seen once. Sequenced here: PBMCs, sampled around atezolizumab (anti-PD-L1) treatment. The origin of the receptors is a man aged 40-50 years with urothelial cancer. Both conserved end residues are part of each CDR3. A D gene is named only where the DNA matches it firmly. A row's size may be missing; if present it is once, few, many or a size class.

abundance,d_gene,v_gene,j_gene,CDR3aa,CDR3nt
NA,NA,TRBV7-3,TRBJ2-7,CASSLTGAYEQYF,TGTGCCAGCAGCTTAACGGGGGCGTACGAGCAGTACTTC
NA,NA,TRBV6-1,TRBJ2-1,CASKDGGYNEQFF,TGTGCCAGCAAGGACGGGGGCTACAATGAGCAGTTCTTC
NA,TRBD1,TRBV5-1,TRBJ2-7,CASSLSRDRGYEQYF,TGCGCCAGCAGCTTGTCACGGGACAGGGGCTACGAGCAGTACTTC
NA,TRBD2,TRBV7-8,TRBJ2-7,CASSRYEAGVRYEQYF,TGTGCCAGCAGCAGATACGAAGCGGGAGTAAGGTACGAGCAGTACTTC
once,NA,TRBV11-3,TRBJ2-7,CATSPRGGDEQYF,TGTGCCACCTCTCCTAGGGGGGGAGACGAGCAGTACTTC
NA,NA,TRBV13,TRBJ2-7,CASSKLSDKYSYEQYF,TGTGCCAGCAGTAAGCTCTCGGACAAGTACTCCTACGAGCAGTACTTC
NA,NA,TRBV11-2,TRBJ2-1,CASSLDLRLSSYNEQFF,TGTGCCAGCAGCTTAGATCTCCGTCTGAGCTCCTACAATGAGCAGTTCTTC
NA,NA,TRBV18,TRBJ2-4,CASSSDSRAKNIQYF,TGTGCCAGCTCGTCGGACAGTCGAGCCAAAAACATTCAGTACTTC
NA,NA,TRBV5-6,TRBJ1-2,CASSLLGHYGYTF,TGTGCCAGCAGCTTGCTAGGTCACTATGGCTACACCTTC
NA,NA,TRBV2,TRBJ1-1,CASSTGNTEAFF,TGTGCCAGCAGTACAGGCAACACTGAAGCTTTCTTT
NA,NA,TRBV11-3,TRBJ2-7,CASSLGGHEQYF,TGTGCCAGCAGCTTAGGGGGGCACGAGCAGTACTTC
NA,TRBD2,TRBV11-2,TRBJ2-1,CASSTSGSLSHNEQFF,TGTGCCAGCAGCACTAGCGGGAGTCTTTCCCACAATGAGCAGTTCTTC
NA,NA,TRBV6-5,TRBJ2-3,CASRGQSSTDTQYF,TGTGCCAGCAGGGGACAATCTAGCACAGATACGCAGTATTTT
once,NA,TRBV6-1,TRBJ1-2,CASSVAGNGYTF,TGTGCCAGCAGTGTTGCAGGGAATGGCTACACCTTC
NA,TRBD1,TRBV6-4,TRBJ2-2,CASMSRSTGESGELFF,TGTGCCAGCATGAGTAGGTCGACAGGGGAAAGCGGGGAGCTGTTTTTT
NA,TRBD1,TRBV28,TRBJ1-2,CASSTRGTGAGYTF,TGTGCCAGCAGCACCCGGGGGACAGGGGCCGGCTACACCTTC
NA,NA,TRBV5-5,TRBJ1-1,CASSLGRDLTEAFF,TGTGCCAGCAGCTTGGGGAGAGATCTCACTGAAGCTTTCTTT
NA,NA,TRBV6-5,TRBJ1-1,CASKKPGMNTEAFF,TGTGCCAGCAAAAAACCCGGGATGAACACTGAAGCTTTCTTT
NA,NA,TRBV7-2,TRBJ2-7,CASSLAQSHSYEQYF,TGTGCCAGCAGCTTAGCACAGTCTCACTCCTACGAGCAGTACTTC
NA,NA,TRBV6-5,TRBJ2-7,CASSYSRLTIFYEQYF,TGTGCCAGCAGTTACTCGAGATTGACAATTTTCTACGAGCAGTACTTC
NA,TRBD1,TRBV6-5,TRBJ1-4,CASSWDRPPEKLFF,TGTGCCAGCAGTTGGGACAGGCCGCCTGAAAAACTGTTTTTT
NA,TRBD1,TRBV30,TRBJ1-2,CAWSPPLGQGYGYTF,TGTGCCTGGAGCCCTCCCTTGGGACAGGGGTATGGCTACACCTTC
NA,NA,TRBV4-2,TRBJ1-1,CASSQEGAKTEAFF,TGTGCCAGCAGCCAAGAGGGGGCGAAGACTGAAGCTTTCTTT
NA,TRBD2,TRBV15,TRBJ2-7,CATSRAGTSGSYEQYF,TGTGCCACCAGCCGAGCCGGGACTAGCGGGAGCTACGAGCAGTACTTC
NA,TRBD2,TRBV11-2,TRBJ2-7,CASSRLAGQEQYF,TGTGCCAGCAGCCGACTAGCGGGACAGGAGCAGTACTTC